This T cell receptor (beta chain) was retrieved from a study of T-cell reconstitution after alpha-beta-depleted transplantation in children (dated by TCRdb to the mid-2010s). Study-wide context: Using TCR repertoire profiling, the study followed T-cell immune reconstitution in a quantitative way in children after TCRalphabeta/CD19-depleted allogeneic hematopoietic cell transplantation.

This clonotype was counted between two and nine times. The antigen it recognizes is unknown. No clone much larger than this one lies a single base away; base qualities are absent. From the cysteine up to the phenylalanine, the CDR3 has a length of 14 residues. Kept here is only the CDR3 DNA, which spans 42 bases and is read in frame from base 1. V was cut back by 2 bases and J by 4 bases, leaving a gap of 12 bases between them. CDR1 MNHNS and CDR2 SASEGT were looked up in the germline V gene. Receptor libraries were prepared by PCR. These reads were obtained on an Illumina HiSeq 2500. Molecular barcoding was employed in the preparation of TCR libraries, with unique molecular identifiers being used to normalize TCRbeta repertoire quantification. The public reads were reprocessed in TCRdb via fastp at Q25 and MiXCR, keeping in-frame beta chains. Each entry merges the rows of one CDR3 protein and shows their most common DNA and genes. The sample table contains 500,000 or so distinct CDR3 sequences; only one count was recorded for approximately 32% of them. The biggest ten clones account for approximately 2.3% of the sample.

Specimen: PBMCs from the stem cell graft donor, collected from the stem cell graft. The TCR originated in a human donor who donated a stem cell graft to a child with aplastic anemia. Recombination joined TRBV6-1 with TRBJ2-7, with no reliable assignment of the D segment. The DNA sequence reads TGTGCCAGCAGTGAACGCGACGGATTGTACGAGCAGTACTTC. This gives the protein CASSERDGLYEQYF.